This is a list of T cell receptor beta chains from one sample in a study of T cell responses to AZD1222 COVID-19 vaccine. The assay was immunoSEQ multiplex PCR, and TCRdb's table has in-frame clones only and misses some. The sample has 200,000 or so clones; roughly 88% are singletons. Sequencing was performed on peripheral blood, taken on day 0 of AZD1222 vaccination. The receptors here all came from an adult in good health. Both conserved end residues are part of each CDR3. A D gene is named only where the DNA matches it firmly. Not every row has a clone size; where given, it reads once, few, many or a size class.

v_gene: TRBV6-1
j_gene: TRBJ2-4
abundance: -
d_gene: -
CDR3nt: TGTGCCAGCAGTGACAGGGCCAAAAACATTCAGTACTTC
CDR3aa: CASSDRAKNIQYF

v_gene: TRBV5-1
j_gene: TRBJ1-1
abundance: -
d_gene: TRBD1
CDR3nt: TGCGCCAGCACCGATAGCAGGGGGCACACTGAAGCTTTCTTT
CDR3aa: CASTDSRGHTEAFF

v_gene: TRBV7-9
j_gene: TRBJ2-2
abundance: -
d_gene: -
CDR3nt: TGTGCCAGCAGCTTAACGGGTTGGAGAGCGAACACCGGGGAGCTGTTTTTT
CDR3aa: CASSLTGWRANTGELFF

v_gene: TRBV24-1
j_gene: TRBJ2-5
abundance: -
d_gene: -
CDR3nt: TGTGCCACCAGTGACGCTACAGGGTTGGAGACCCAGTACTTC
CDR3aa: CATSDATGLETQYF

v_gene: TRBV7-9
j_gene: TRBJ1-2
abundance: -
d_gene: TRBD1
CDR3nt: TGTGCCAGCAGCTTGCGGGAACAGGGGAACTATGGCTACACCTTC
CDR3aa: CASSLREQGNYGYTF

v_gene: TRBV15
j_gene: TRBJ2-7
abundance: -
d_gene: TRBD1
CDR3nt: TGTGCCACCAGCAGAGAACAGGGACAGTCAGAGTACTTC
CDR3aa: CATSREQGQSEYF

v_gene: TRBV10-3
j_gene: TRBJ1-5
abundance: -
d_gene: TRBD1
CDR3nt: TGTGCCATCAGTGAGTCCGACAGGGGCAATCAGCCCCAGCATTTT
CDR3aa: CAISESDRGNQPQHF

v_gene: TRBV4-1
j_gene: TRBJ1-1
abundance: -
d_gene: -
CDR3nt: TGCGCCAGCAGCCTCGGCAGAGGGTACACTGAAGCTTTCTTT
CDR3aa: CASSLGRGYTEAFF

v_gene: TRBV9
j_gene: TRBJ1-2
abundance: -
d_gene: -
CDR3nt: TGTGCCAGCAGCGCTTATAAAAAGGACGGGTATGGCTACACCTTC
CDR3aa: CASSAYKKDGYGYTF

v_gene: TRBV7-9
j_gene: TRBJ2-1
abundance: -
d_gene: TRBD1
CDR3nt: TGTGCCAGCAGCTTAGAGGGGGTGGGGACAGGGGACAATGAGCAGTTCTTC
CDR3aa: CASSLEGVGTGDNEQFF

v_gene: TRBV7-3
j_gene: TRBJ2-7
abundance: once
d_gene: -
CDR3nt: TGTGCCAGCAGCCCAAATCCGGGACGTTACTCCTACGAGCAGTACTTC
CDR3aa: CASSPNPGRYSYEQYF

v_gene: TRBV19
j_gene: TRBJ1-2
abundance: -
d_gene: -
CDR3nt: TGTGCCAGTAGGCAGGCAGGACAGACTAACAACTATGGCTACACCTTC
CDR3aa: CASRQAGQTNNYGYTF

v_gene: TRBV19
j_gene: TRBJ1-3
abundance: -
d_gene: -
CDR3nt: TGTGCCAGTAGTATCAGAACGGGCTCTGGAAACACCATATATTTT
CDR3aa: CASSIRTGSGNTIYF

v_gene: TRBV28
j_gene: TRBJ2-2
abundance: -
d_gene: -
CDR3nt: TGTGCCAGCAGTCCCCTAGAGAGTGTGGGGGAGCTGTTTTTT
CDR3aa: CASSPLESVGELFF

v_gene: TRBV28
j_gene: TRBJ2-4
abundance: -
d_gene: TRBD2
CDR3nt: TGTGCCAGCAAGATGACTAGCGGGGGGCGGGAAAACATTCAGTACTTC
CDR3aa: CASKMTSGGRENIQYF

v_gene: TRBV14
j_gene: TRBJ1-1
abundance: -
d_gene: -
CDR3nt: TGTGCCAGCAGCCAAGATAGCGGGGTGACTGAAGCTTTCTTT
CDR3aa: CASSQDSGVTEAFF

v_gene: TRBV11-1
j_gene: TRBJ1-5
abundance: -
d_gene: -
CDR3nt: TGTGCCAGCAGCAGGAGAAATCAGCCCCAGCATTTT
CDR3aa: CASSRRNQPQHF

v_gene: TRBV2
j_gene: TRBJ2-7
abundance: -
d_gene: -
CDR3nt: TGTGCCAGCAGTGATCAGGAGGGTGGAACATACGAGCAGTACTTC
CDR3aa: CASSDQEGGTYEQYF

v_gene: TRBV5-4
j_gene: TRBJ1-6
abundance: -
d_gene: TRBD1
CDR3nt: TGTGCCAGCAGCGACAGGGAGTATAATTCACCCCTCCACTTT
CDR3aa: CASSDREYNSPLHF

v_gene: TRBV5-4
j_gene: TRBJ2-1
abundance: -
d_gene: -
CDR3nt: TGTGCCAGCAGCTTCACATCCAACAATGAGCAGTTCTTC
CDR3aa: CASSFTSNNEQFF

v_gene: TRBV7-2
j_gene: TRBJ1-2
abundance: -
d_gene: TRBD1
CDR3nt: TGTGCCAGCAGCGTGGGGACAGGAGTTAACTATGGCTACACCTTC
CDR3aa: CASSVGTGVNYGYTF

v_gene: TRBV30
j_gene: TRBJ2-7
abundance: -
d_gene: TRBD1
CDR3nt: TGTGCCAGCTTCCGACAGGGAGCGTCCTACGAGCAGTACTTC
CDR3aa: CASFRQGASYEQYF